This T cell receptor (beta chain) was found in a study of blood T cell repertoires in COVID-19. Looking at the study overall: The cDNA or gDNA used as material had been derived from T cells, B-cell-depleted T cells, or PBMCs.

Participants were aged roughly 18 to 90 years from some 24 US areas. Participant-reported clinical history was the basis for cohort assignment. Within 2 weeks before study entry, exposed participants met a COVID-19 case. Germline-derived CDR1 and CDR2 are SGHVS and FQNEAQ. V lost 5 bases, J lost 6 bases, and 6 bases stayed unmatched. The CDR3 consists of 14 residues. Sequencing used immunoSEQ multiplex PCR; TCRdb keeps in-frame clones, though not all of them. The data show about 370,000 clones, approximately 93% seen once. The sequence came from a woman aged 40 to 50 who had been exposed to COVID-19. The V gene is TRBV7-8, the J gene TRBJ1-5; 8 bases map to TRBD1. The source material was PBMCs or T cells enriched from blood (not recorded which). CDR3 nucleotide sequence: TGTGCCAGCAGCACAATACAGGGGGGTCAGCCCCAGCATTTT. Protein sequence: CASSTIQGGQPQHF. Supplemented by reference TRBV7-8 and TRBJ1-5, the full variable domain reads GAGVSQSPRYKVAKRGQDVALRCDPISGHVSLFWYQQALGQGPEFLTYFQNEAQLDKSGLPSDRFFAERPEGSVSTLKIQRTQQEDSAVYLCASSTIQGGQPQHFGDGTRLSIL.